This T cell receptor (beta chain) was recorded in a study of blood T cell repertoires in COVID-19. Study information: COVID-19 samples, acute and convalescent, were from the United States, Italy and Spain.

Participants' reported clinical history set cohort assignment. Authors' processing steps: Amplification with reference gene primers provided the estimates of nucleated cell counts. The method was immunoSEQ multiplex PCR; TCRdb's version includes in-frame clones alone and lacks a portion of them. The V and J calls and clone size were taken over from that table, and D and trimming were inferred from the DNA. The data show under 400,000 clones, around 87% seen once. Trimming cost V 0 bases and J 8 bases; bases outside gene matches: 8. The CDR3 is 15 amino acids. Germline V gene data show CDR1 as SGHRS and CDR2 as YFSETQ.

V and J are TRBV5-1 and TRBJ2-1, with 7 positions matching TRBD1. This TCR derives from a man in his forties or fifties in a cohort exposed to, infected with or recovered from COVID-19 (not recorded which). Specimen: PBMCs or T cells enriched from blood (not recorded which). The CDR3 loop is CASSLARGSVDEQFF. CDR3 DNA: TGCGCCAGCAGCTTGGCCAGGGGGTCAGTTGATGAGCAGTTCTTC.